This T cell receptor beta chain was sequenced in a study of blood T cell repertoires in COVID-19 (dated by TCRdb to 2018 to 2020). About the full investigation: Samples from collaborators originated in the United States, Italy and Spain and spanned both the acute and convalescent phases of COVID-19. The prospective study material was composed of cDNA or gDNA derived from T cells, B-cell-depleted T cells, or PBMCs. The dataset comprised deeply sampled blood TCRbeta repertoires from subjects exposed to, actively infected with, or recovered from COVID-19. The repertoires were released in a freely available public database meant as a resource for research on the immune response to SARS-CoV-2. Samples came from the ongoing ImmuneRACE study (first 160 participants) plus 1,254 subjects from 6 global collaborators. Nearly every sample came with metadata listing a de-identified subject ID, COVID-19 status, age in years and sex. Where HLA class I and class II types were available, the types were taken from metadata supplied by the sample provider, not from assay-based typing. On the study overall, not on this receptor specifically: How much clinical and demographic metadata was included differed by source and by participant, and the metadata was provided uncurated.

Participants in the prospective study were aged about 18 to 95 years, lived in 20 to 25 United States geographic areas, and enrolled through a virtual design. In the prospective study, participants were assigned to cohorts based on the clinical history participants reported in a screening survey and a study questionnaire. For ImmuneRACE Cohort 3, a participant was defined as recovered based on two consecutive negative NP/OP PCR tests, clearance by a healthcare professional, or resolution of symptoms. Each participant in the prospective study had whole blood, serum and a nasopharyngeal or oropharyngeal swab collected by mobile phlebotomists. Participants in the prospective study had the option to provide additional blood draws and questionnaires over a roughly 2-month period. Before DNA extraction, prospective study blood samples were shipped either frozen or at room temperature. Via the germline V gene, CDR1 is MGHRA and CDR2 YSYEKL. Including the terminal cysteine and phenylalanine, the CDR3 comprises 16 residues. CDR3 DNA only is kept here, 48 bases in frame from base 1. V has 4 bases trimmed and J has 4 bases trimmed; junction bases matching no gene number 9.

As concerns this clone: The antigen this receptor binds is unknown. Base qualities are not recorded, but no much larger clone differs from it by a single base.

TCRbeta CDR3 regions were amplified from genomic DNA using the immunoSEQ Assay, a bias-controlled multiplex PCR. On the study's bioinformatics: Nucleated cell counts per sample were estimated from amplification of reference gene primers within the assay. Sequence reads were collapsed and filtered to measure the absolute abundance of every unique TCRbeta CDR3 rearrangement. For each sample, productive Simpson clonality was calculated by taking the square root of Simpson's diversity index across productive rearrangements. In its TCRdb copy, this immuneACCESS table keeps in-frame sequences only and misses some clones. Where compared with another copy, unresolved V genes explain less than half of these, and the others have no known cause. V and J calls and clone size come straight from that table; D and trimming were deduced from the DNA. For this sample the table gives 250,000 to 400,000 clones, of which about 88% were detected only once. Approximately 2.5% of the sample comes from the top ten.

Sequenced material: PBMCs or T cells enriched from blood (not recorded which). Recombination connected TRBV4-1 to TRBJ2-5, and TRBD1 aligns with 10 junction nucleotides. The sequence came from a man aged 55 to 70 who had recovered from COVID-19. Read as DNA, the sequence is TGCGCCAGCAGCCTGGGGACAGGGGCGGAGGGAGAGACCCAGTACTTC. The translation is CASSLGTGAEGETQYF.